This TCR beta chain was recovered during a study of OX40 agonist ivuxolimab in advanced cancers. Study background: The dose-escalation cohort was about 87% male, with a mean age of around 54 years, ranging about 23 to 90.

Autoimmune disease history or systemic immunosuppression led to patient exclusion. The CDR3 is 12 amino acids. Germline V gene sequence: CDR1 WNHNN, CDR2 SYGVQD (reference sequence). Between the trimmed V and J ends, which lost 0 bases and 5 bases, there was a span of 3 bases. The method was immunoSEQ multiplex PCR; TCRdb's version includes in-frame clones alone and lacks a portion of them. Among 66,000 or so clones listed, around 84% were seen once. V and J are TRBV10-1 and TRBJ2-3; D unclear. The material was CD4+ or CD8+ T cells sorted from blood, obtained in a trial of the OX40 agonist ivuxolimab. This receptor was taken from an adult with an advanced solid tumor such as melanoma, head and neck, liver or kidney cancer. The CDR3 DNA sequence: TGCGCCAGCAGTGAGTCCATAGATACGCAGTATTTT. Translating it yields CASSESIDTQYF.